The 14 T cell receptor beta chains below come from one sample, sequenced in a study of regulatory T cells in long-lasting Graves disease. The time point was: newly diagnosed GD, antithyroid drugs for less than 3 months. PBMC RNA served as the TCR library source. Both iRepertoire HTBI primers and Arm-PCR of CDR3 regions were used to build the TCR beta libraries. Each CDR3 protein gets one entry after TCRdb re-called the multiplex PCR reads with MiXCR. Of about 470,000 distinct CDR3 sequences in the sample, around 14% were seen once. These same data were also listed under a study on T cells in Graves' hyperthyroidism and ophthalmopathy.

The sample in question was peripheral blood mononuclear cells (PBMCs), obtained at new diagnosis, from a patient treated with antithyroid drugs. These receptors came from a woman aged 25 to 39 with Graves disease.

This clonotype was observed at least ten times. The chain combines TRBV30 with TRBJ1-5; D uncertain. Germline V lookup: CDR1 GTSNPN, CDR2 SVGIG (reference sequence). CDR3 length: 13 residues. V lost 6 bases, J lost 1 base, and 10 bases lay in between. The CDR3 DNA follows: TGTGCCTGCGCAGGTGGAAGCAATCAGCCCCAGCATTTT. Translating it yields CACAGGSNQPQHF. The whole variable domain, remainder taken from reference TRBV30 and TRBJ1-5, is SQTIHQWPATLVQPVGSPLSLECTVEGTSNPNLYWYRQAAGRGLQLLFYSVGIGQISSEVPQNLSASRPQDRQFILSSKKLLLSDSGFYLCACAGGSNQPQHFGDGTRLSIL.

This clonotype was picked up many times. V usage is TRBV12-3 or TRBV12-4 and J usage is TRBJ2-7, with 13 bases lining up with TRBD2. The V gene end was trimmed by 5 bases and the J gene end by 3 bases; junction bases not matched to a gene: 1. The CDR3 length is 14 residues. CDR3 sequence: CASSGTSGIYEQYF. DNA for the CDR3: TGTGCCAGCAGTGGGACTAGCGGGATCTACGAGCAGTACTTC.

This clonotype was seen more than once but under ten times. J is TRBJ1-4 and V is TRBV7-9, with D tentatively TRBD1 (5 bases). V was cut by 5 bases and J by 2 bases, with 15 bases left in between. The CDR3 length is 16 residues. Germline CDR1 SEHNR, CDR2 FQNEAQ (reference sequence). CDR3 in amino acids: CASSLNGGKTNEKLFF. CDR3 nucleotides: TGTGCCAGCAGCCTCAACGGGGGGAAGACTAATGAAAAACTGTTTTTT.

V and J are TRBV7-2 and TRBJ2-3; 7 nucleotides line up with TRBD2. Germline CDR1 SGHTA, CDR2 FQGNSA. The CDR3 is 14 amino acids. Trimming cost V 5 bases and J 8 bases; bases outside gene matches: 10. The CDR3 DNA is TGTGCCAGCAGCCGACCCGGACTAGGGGTTACGCAGTATTTT. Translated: CASSRPGLGVTQYF.

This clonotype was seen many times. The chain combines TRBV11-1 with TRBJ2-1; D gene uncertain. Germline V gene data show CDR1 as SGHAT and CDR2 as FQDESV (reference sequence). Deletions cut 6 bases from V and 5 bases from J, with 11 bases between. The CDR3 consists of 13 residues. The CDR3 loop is CASRKGGNNEQFF. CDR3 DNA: TGTGCCAGCAGAAAAGGTGGGAACAATGAGCAGTTCTTC. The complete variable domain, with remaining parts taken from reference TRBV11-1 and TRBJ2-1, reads EAEVAQSPRYKITEKSQAVAFWCDPISGHATLYWYRQILGQGPELLVQFQDESVVDDSQLPKDRFSAERLKGVDSTLKIQPAELGDSAMYLCASRKGGNNEQFFGPGTRLTVL.

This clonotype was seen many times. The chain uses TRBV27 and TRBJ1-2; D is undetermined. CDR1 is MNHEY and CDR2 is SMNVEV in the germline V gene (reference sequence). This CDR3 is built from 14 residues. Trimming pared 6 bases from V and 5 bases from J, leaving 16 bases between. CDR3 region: CASSPIGIGYGYTF. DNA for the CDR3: TGTGCCAGCAGCCCAATTGGGATTGGGTATGGCTACACCTTC.

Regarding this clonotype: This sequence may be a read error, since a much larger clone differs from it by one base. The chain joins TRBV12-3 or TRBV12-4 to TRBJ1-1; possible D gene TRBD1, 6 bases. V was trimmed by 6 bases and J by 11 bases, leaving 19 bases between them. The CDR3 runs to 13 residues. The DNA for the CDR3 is TGTGCCAGCAGACCAGGGACCGTTACAGGGGCTTTCTTT. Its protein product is CASRPGTVTGAFF.

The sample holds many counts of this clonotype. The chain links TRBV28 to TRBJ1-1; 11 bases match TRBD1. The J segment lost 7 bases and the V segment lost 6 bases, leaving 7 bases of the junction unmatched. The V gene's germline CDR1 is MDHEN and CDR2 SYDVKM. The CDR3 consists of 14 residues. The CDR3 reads CASSRDRGEGEAFF. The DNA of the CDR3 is TGTGCCAGCAGCCGGGACAGGGGGGAGGGTGAAGCTTTCTTT.

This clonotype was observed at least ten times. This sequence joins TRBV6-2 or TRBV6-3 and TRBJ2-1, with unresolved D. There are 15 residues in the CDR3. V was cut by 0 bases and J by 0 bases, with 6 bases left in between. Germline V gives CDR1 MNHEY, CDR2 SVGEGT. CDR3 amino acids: CASSYSVSSYNEQFF. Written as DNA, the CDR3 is TGTGCCAGCAGTTACTCGGTGAGCTCCTACAATGAGCAGTTCTTC.

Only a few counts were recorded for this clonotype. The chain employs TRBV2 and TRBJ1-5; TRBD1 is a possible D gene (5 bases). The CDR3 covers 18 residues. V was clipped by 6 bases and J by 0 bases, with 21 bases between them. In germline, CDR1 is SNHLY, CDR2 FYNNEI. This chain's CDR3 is CASRGPNPPPYSNQPQHF. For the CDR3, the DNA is TGTGCCAGCAGGGGACCAAACCCCCCCCCTTATAGCAATCAGCCCCAGCATTTT.

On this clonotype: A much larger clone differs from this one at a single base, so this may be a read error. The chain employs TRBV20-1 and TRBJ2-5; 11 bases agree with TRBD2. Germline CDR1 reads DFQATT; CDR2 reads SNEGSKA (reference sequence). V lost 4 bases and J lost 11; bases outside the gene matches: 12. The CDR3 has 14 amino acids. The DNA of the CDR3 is TGCAGTGCTACGACTAGCGGGATATCGGGAGAGCAGTACTTC. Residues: CSATTSGISGEQYF.

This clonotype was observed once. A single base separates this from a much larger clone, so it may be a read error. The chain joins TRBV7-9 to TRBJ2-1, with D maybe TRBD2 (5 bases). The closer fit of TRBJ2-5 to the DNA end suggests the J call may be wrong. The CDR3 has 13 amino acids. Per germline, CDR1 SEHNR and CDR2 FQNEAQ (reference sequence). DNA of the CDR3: TGTGCCAGCAGTGTGGACTACCAAGAGACCCAGTACTTC. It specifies CASSVDYQETQYF.

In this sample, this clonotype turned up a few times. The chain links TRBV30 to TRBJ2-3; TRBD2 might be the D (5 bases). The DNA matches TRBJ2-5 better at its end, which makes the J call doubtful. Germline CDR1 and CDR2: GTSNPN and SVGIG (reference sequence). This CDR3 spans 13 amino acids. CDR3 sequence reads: CAWSVRGQETQYF. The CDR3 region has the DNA TGTGCCTGGAGTGTACGAGGGCAGGAGACCCAGTACTTC.

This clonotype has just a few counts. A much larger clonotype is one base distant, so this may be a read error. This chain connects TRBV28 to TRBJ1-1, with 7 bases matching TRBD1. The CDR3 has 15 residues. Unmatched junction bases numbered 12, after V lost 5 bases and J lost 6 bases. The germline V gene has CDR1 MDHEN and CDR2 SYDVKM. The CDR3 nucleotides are TGTGCCAGCAGTGCCCCCAGGGGGACGTGGTCTGAAGCTTTCTTT. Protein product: CASSAPRGTWSEAFF.